This T cell receptor beta chain was identified in a study of cytomegalovirus exposure and HLA in healthy donors. Primers: 60 Vbeta forward and 13 Jbeta reverse. TCRdb keeps only in-frame clones here, not all; method: immunoSEQ multiplex PCR. Of 110,000 to 150,000 clones in the sample, 65% to 80% were seen once. This CDR3 has 14 residues. Germline loops: CDR1 SGHAT, CDR2 FQDESV (reference sequence). The V and J ends lost 2 bases and 5 bases respectively, with 12 bases between them. The sample taken for sequencing was PBMCs. The receptor comes from a male donor in good health and CMV-seropositive. The chain is built from TRBV11-1 and TRBJ2-5, with D perhaps matching TRBD1 (5 bases). The CDR3 nucleotides read TGTGCCAGCAGCTTATTCCAGGGCGAGGAGACCCAGTACTTC. Encoded protein: CASSLFQGEETQYF. Filled out from reference TRBV11-1 and TRBJ2-5, the complete variable domain reads EAEVAQSPRYKITEKSQAVAFWCDPISGHATLYWYRQILGQGPELLVQFQDESVVDDSQLPKDRFSAERLKGVDSTLKIQPAELGDSAMYLCASSLFQGEETQYFGPGTRLLVL.